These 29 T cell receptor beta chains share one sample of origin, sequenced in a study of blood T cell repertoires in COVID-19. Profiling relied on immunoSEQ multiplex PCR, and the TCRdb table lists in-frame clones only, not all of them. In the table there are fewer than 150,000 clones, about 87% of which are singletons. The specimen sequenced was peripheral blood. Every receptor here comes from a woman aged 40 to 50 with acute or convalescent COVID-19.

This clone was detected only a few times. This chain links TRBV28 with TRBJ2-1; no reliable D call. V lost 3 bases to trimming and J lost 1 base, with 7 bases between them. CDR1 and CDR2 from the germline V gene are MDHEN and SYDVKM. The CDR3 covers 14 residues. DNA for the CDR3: TGTGCCAGCAGTTTCGCAGTGTCCTACAATGAGCAGTTCTTC. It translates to CASSFAVSYNEQFF.

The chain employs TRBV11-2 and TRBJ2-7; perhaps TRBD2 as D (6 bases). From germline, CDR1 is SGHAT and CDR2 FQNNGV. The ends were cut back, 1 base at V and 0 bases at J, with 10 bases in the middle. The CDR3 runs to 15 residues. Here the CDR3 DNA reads TGTGCCAGCAGCTTAGGGGACGGGAGCTCCTACGAGCAGTACTTC. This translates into CASSLGDGSSYEQYF.

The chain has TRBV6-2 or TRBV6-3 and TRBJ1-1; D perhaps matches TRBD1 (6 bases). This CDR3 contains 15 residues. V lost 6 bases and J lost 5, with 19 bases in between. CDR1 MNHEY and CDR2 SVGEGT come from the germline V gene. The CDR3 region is CASSRQVVGRTEAFF. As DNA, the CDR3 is TGTGCCAGCAGCAGACAGGTTGTGGGTCGGACTGAAGCTTTCTTT.

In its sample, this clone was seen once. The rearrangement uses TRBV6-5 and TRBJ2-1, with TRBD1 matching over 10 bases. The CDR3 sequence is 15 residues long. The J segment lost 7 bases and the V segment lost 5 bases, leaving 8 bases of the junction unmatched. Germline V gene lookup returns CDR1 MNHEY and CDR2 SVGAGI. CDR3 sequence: CASSTGQGVGNEQFF. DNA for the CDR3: TGTGCCAGCAGTACAGGACAGGGGGTCGGGAATGAGCAGTTCTTC.

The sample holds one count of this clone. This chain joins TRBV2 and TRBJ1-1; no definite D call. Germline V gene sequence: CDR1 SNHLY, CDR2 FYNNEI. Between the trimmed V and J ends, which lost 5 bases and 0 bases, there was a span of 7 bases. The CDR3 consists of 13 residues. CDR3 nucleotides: TGTGCCAGCAGTCGGGATGTGAACACTGAAGCTTTCTTT. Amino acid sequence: CASSRDVNTEAFF.

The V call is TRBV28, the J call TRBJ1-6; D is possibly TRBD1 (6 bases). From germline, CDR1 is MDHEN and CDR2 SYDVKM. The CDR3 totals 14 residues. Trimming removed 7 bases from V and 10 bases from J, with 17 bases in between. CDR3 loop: CASNSNSGVSPLHF. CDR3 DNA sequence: TGTGCCAGCAACTCTAATTCAGGGGTCTCACCCCTCCACTTT.

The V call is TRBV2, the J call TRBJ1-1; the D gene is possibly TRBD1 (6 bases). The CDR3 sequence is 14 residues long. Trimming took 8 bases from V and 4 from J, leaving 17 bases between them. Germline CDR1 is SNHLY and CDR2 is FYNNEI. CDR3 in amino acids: CASGKKDRPTEAFF. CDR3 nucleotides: TGTGCCAGCGGGAAAAAGGACAGACCCACTGAAGCTTTCTTT.

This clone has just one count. CDR3: CASSLGSTGMVSPLHF. In nucleotides, the CDR3 is TGTGCCAGCAGTCTGGGGTCCACAGGGATGGTTTCACCCCTCCACTTT. The chain has TRBV28 and TRBJ1-6, with D perhaps matching TRBD1 (6 bases). Germline CDR1 is MDHEN and CDR2 is SYDVKM. The V and J ends lost 5 bases and 9 bases respectively, with 20 bases between them. This CDR3 contains 16 residues.

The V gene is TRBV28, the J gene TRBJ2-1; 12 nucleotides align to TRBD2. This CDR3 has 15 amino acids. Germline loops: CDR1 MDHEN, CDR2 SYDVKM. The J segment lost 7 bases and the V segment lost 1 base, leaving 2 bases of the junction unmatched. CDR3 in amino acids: CASSLSSGGGNEQFF. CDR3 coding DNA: TGTGCCAGCAGTTTATCTAGCGGGGGGGGGAATGAGCAGTTCTTC.

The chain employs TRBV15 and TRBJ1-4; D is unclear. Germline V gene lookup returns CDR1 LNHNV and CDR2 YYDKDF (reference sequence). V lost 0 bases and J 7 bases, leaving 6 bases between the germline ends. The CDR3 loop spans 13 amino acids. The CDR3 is CATSRDHSEKLFF. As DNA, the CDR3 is TGTGCCACCAGCAGAGATCACAGTGAAAAACTGTTTTTT.

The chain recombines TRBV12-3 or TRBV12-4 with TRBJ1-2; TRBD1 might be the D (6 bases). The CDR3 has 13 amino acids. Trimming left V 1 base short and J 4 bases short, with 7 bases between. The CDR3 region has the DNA TGTGCCAGCAGTTTAGGGACAGTCTATGGCTACACCTTC. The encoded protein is CASSLGTVYGYTF.

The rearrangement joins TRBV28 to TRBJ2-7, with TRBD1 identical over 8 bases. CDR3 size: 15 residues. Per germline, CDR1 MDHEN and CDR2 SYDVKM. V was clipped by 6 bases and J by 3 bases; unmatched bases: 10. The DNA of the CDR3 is TGTGCCAGCAGGTCCGACAGGGGTATCAACTACGAGCAGTACTTC. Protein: CASRSDRGINYEQYF.

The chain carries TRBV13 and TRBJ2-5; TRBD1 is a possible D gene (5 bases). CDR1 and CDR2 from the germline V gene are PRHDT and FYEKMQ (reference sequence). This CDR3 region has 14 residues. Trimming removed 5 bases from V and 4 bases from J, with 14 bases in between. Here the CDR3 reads CASSTTVKGETQYF. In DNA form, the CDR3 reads TGTGCCAGCAGCACGACAGTTAAGGGAGAGACCCAGTACTTC.

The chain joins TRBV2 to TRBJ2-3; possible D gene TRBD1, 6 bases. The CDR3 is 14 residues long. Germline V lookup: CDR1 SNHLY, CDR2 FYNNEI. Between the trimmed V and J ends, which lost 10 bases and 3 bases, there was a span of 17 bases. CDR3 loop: CAITNRVETDTQYF. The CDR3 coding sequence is TGTGCCATCACGAACAGGGTGGAAACAGATACGCAGTATTTT.

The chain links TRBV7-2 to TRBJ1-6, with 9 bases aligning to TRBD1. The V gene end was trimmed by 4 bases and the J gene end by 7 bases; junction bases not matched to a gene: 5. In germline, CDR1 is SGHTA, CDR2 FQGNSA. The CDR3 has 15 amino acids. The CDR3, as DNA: TGTGCCAGCAGCTCCCGGACAGGGGTAAATTCACCCCTCCACTTT. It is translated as CASSSRTGVNSPLHF.

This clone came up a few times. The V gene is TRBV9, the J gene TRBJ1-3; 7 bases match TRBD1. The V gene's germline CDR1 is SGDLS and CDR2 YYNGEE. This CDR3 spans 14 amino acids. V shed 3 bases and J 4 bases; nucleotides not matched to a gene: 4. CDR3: CASSASGGGNTIYF. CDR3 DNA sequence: TGTGCCAGCAGCGCCTCAGGGGGAGGAAACACCATATATTTT.

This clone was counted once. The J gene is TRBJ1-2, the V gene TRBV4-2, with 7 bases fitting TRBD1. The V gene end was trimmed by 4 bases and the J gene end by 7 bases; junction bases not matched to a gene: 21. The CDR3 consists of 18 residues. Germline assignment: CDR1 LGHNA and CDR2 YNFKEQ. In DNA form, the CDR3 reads TGTGCCAGCAGCCTCTCCGGCCCCACAGGGGACGGCGTGGGTGGCTACACCTTC. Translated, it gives CASSLSGPTGDGVGGYTF.

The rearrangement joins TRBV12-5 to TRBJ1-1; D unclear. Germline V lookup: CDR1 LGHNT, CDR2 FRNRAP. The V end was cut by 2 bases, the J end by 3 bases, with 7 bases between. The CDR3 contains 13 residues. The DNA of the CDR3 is TGTGCTAGTGGTTTGTCTGCGGACACTGAAGCTTTCTTT. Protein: CASGLSADTEAFF.

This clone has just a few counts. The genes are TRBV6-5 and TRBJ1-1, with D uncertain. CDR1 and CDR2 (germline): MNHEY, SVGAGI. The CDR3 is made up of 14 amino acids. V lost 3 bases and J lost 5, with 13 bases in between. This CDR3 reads CASSYGGRGTEAFF. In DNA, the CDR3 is TGTGCCAGCAGTTATGGTGGCAGAGGGACTGAAGCTTTCTTT.

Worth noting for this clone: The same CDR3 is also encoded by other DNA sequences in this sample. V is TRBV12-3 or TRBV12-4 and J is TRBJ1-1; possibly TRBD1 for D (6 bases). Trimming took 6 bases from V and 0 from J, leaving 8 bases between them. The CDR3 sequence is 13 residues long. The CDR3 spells CASRQGLNTEAFF. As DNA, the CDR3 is TGTGCCAGCAGACAGGGCCTGAACACTGAAGCTTTCTTT.

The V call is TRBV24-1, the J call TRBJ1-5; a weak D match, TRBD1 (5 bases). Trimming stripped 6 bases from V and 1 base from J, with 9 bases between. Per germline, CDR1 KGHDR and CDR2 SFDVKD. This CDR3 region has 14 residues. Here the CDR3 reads CATSLGGSNQPQHF. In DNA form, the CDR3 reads TGTGCCACCAGTCTGGGGGGGAGCAATCAGCCCCAGCATTTT.

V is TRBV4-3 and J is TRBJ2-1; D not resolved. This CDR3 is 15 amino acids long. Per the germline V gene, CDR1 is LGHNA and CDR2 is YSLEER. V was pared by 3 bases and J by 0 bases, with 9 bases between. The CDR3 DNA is TGCGCCAGCAGCCACGACAAGAGCTCCTACAATGAGCAGTTCTTC. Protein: CASSHDKSSYNEQFF.

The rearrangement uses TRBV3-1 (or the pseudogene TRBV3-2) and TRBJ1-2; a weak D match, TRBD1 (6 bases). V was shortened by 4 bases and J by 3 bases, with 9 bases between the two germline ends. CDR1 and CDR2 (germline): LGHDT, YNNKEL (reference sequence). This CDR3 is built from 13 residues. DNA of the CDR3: TGTGCCAGCAGCCCAGGGGTTCACTATGGCTACACCTTC. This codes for CASSPGVHYGYTF.

The CDR3 spells CASSPPGGNQPQHF. DNA for the CDR3: TGTGCCAGCAGTCCCCCGGGGGGAAATCAGCCCCAGCATTTT. This chain joins TRBV27 and TRBJ1-5; perhaps TRBD1 as D (5 bases). Trimming left V 5 bases short and J 4 bases short, with 12 bases between. Germline assignment: CDR1 MNHEY and CDR2 SMNVEV (reference sequence). The CDR3 is 14 residues long.

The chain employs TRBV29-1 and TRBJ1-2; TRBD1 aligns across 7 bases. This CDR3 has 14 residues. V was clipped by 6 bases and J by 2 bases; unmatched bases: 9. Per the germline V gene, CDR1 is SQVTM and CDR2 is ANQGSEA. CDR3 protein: CSVINGQENYGYTF. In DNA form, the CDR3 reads TGCAGCGTCATTAACGGACAGGAAAACTATGGCTACACCTTC. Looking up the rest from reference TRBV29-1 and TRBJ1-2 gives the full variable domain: SAVISQKPSRDICQRGTSLTIQCQVDSQVTMMFWYRQQPGQSLTLIATANQGSEATYESGFVIDKFPISRPNLTFSTLTVSNMSPEDSSIYLCSVINGQENYGYTFGSGTRLTVV.

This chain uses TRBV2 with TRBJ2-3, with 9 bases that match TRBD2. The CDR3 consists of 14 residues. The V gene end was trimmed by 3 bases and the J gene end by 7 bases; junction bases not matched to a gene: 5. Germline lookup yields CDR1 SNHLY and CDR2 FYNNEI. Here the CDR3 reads CASSERREGYTQYF. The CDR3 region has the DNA TGTGCCAGCAGTGAGCGGCGGGAGGGATATACGCAGTATTTT.

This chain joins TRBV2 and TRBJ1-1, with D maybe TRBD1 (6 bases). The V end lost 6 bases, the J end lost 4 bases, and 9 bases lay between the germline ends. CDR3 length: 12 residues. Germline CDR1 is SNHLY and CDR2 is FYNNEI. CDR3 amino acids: CASSLQGTEAFF. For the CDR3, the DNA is TGTGCCAGCAGCCTACAGGGCACTGAAGCTTTCTTT.

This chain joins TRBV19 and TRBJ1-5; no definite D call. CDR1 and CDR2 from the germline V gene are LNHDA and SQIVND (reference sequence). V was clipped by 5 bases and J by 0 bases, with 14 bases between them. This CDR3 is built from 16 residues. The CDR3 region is CASSPRGRASNQPQHF. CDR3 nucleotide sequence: TGTGCCAGTAGTCCCCGGGGAAGGGCTAGCAATCAGCCCCAGCATTTT.

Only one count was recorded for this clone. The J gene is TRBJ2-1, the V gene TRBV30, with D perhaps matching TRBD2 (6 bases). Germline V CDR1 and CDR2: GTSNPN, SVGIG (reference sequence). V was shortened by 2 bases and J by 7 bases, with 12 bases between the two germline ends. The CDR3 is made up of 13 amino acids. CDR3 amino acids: CAWSKGLLNEQFF. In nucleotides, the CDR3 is TGTGCCTGGAGTAAAGGACTACTAAATGAGCAGTTCTTC.